This entry is about one T cell receptor (beta chain). The assay was immunoSEQ multiplex PCR, and TCRdb's table has in-frame clones only and misses some. This table has approximately 42,000 clones, 70% to 90% appearing once. This CDR3 region has 13 residues. Germline loops: CDR1 SEHNR, CDR2 FQNEAQ (reference sequence). The V end was cut by 5 bases, the J end by 4 bases, with 11 bases between. The data originate from a study of OX40 agonist ivuxolimab in advanced cancers. The overall study: Patients achieving partial responses numbered three: one hepatocellular carcinoma case and two cutaneous melanoma cases.

Researchers took blood at baseline, on cycle 4 day 1, and on cycle 7 day 1. Sequenced here: CD4+ or CD8+ T cells sorted from blood, sampled in a trial of the OX40 agonist ivuxolimab. This TCR came from an adult with an advanced solid tumor such as melanoma, head and neck, liver or kidney cancer. This chain links TRBV7-9 with TRBJ1-1, with D unclear. The CDR3 bases are TGTGCCAGCAGCCATCCCGCTGGCACTGAAGCTTTCTTT. This codes for CASSHPAGTEAFF.